Following are 24 T cell receptor beta chains from one sample sequenced in a study of cytomegalovirus exposure and HLA in healthy donors. The protocol was immunoSEQ multiplex PCR, while the TCRdb copy is restricted to in-frame clones and leaves out a portion. This repertoire shows fewer than 150,000 clones, 70% to 90% found once; its top ten account for just under 9%. What was sequenced was PBMCs. The receptors originated from a man aged 18 to 29 in good health and CMV-seropositive.

The chain links TRBV2 to TRBJ1-1, with D tentatively TRBD1 (5 bases). Germline CDR1 SNHLY, CDR2 FYNNEI. The CDR3 contains 14 residues. V lost 3 bases to trimming and J lost 5 bases, with 13 bases between them. CDR3 nucleotide sequence: TGTGCCAGCAGTGAGGGCGGGGGATGGACTGAAGCTTTCTTT. This encodes CASSEGGGWTEAFF.

This clone was counted only a few times. CDR3 nucleotides: TGCGCCAGCCAGGGTTCCTATGGCTACACCTTC. Translation gives CASQGSYGYTF. The chain links TRBV5-1 to TRBJ1-2, with a possible D match to TRBD1 (5 bases). Trimming shortened V by 7 bases and J by 4 bases, and 8 bases separated the two germline ends. The CDR3 runs 11 residues. Germline values: CDR1 SGHRS, CDR2 YFSETQ.

V is TRBV10-3 and J is TRBJ1-2, with D unclear. The V and J ends lost 4 bases and 4 bases respectively, with 7 bases between them. The length of the CDR3 is 12 residues. Germline CDR1 ENHRY, CDR2 SYGVKD. The CDR3 spells CAISAQIYGYTF. In nucleotides, the CDR3 is TGTGCCATCAGTGCACAGATCTATGGCTACACCTTC.

V is TRBV6-1 and J is TRBJ2-1, with 9 bases that match TRBD1. The CDR3 runs to 14 residues. Germline loops: CDR1 MNHNS, CDR2 SASEGT. J gave up 6 bases and V 7 bases, and 7 bases lay outside the gene matches. The CDR3 is CASIRTGVGNEQFF. The CDR3 coding sequence is TGTGCCAGCATCCGGACAGGGGTCGGCAATGAGCAGTTCTTC.

The rearrangement links TRBV7-6 to TRBJ2-1, with D possibly TRBD2 on 6 matching bases. V shed 1 base and J shed 6 bases, with 16 bases lying between them. This CDR3 contains 16 residues. Germline V lookup: CDR1 SGHVS, CDR2 FNYEAQ. DNA for the CDR3: TGTGCCAGCAGCTTAGTCAGCTACCGGGGGATCAATGAGCAGTTCTTC. Its protein is CASSLVSYRGINEQFF.

V usage is TRBV18 and J usage is TRBJ2-3; TRBD2 agrees at 7 bases. V lost 4 bases, J lost 3 bases, and 7 bases stayed unmatched. The germline V gene encodes CDR1 KGHSH and CDR2 LQKENI. This CDR3 has 15 amino acids. The CDR3 DNA is TGTGCCAGCTCACTAGCGGGTCTAAGAACAGATACGCAGTATTTT. Protein product: CASSLAGLRTDTQYF.

This chain links TRBV7-8 with TRBJ2-7, with D perhaps TRBD2 (6 bases). CDR3 size: 15 residues. Trimming removed 5 bases from V and 2 bases from J, with 16 bases in between. Germline CDR1 and CDR2: SGHVS and FQNEAQ. CDR3 bases: TGTGCCAGCAGCGCCTTCGCGGGATTACCCTACGAGCAGTACTTC. Its translation: CASSAFAGLPYEQYF.

Concerning this clone: This may come from a read error, since a much larger clone is one base off. The sample carries other DNA sequences with the same CDR3. The chain is built from TRBV11-3 and TRBJ2-7, with D maybe TRBD1 (7 bases). Germline CDR1 is SGHNT and CDR2 is YENEEA. This CDR3 comprises 13 residues. CDR3 sequence: CASSLDQGGEQYF. CDR3 DNA sequence: TGTGCCAGTAGCTTAGATCAGGGGGGAGAGCAGTACTTC.

The chain combines TRBV4-1 with TRBJ1-2; 7 nucleotides align to TRBD1. CDR1 and CDR2 from the germline V gene are MGHRA and YSYEKL. V lost 4 bases and J lost 6; bases outside the gene matches: 8. The length of the CDR3 is 14 residues. CDR3 in DNA: TGCGCCAGCAGCCGCCTTACAGGGGTTGATGGCTACACCTTC. As protein: CASSRLTGVDGYTF.

In its sample, this clone was seen a few times. J is TRBJ2-6 and V is TRBV7-3; weak D call: TRBD1 (6 bases). Germline CDR1 reads SGHTA; CDR2 reads FQGTGA. The CDR3 covers 17 residues. The V gene lost 2 bases and the J gene lost 2 bases, with 13 bases spanning the gap. CDR3 DNA: TGTGCCAGCAGCTTAGCCCCGACAGGAGCTGGGGCCAACGTCCTGACTTTC. Protein sequence: CASSLAPTGAGANVLTF.

DNA for the CDR3: TGTGCCAGCAGCTTGGGAGGACTAGCGGGTTACGAGCAGTACTTC. Translation gives CASSLGGLAGYEQYF. The chain links TRBV5-6 to TRBJ2-7; TRBD2 agrees at 11 bases. With 0 bases clipped from V and 4 bases from J, the junction kept 3 bases outside the gene matches. CDR3 length: 15 amino acids. Germline values: CDR1 SGHDT, CDR2 YYEEEE.

The J gene is TRBJ2-1, the V gene TRBV25-1; tentative D call: TRBD1 (6 bases). The CDR3 has 15 amino acids. CDR1 MGHDK and CDR2 SYGVNS come from the germline V gene. Trimming pared 6 bases from V and 4 bases from J, leaving 16 bases between. In DNA, the CDR3 is TGTGCCAGCAGACGAGCAGGGGCTACTTACAATGAGCAGTTCTTC. It specifies CASRRAGATYNEQFF.

The chain carries TRBV19 and TRBJ2-7; 10 bases are shared with TRBD2. This CDR3 has 15 residues. J gave up 2 bases and V 3 bases, and 4 bases lay outside the gene matches. Germline-derived CDR1 and CDR2 are LNHDA and SQIVND (reference sequence). CDR3 DNA: TGTGCCAGTAGTATCGGACTAGCGGTAGCCTACGAGCAGTACTTC. Protein product: CASSIGLAVAYEQYF.

V and J are TRBV7-9 and TRBJ2-1; 8 bases align to TRBD2. Germline V lookup: CDR1 SEHNR, CDR2 FQNEAQ (reference sequence). Trimming cost V 1 base and J 4 bases; bases outside gene matches: 0. There are 14 residues in the CDR3. The CDR3 loop reads CASSLGGGYNEQFF. As DNA, the CDR3 is TGTGCCAGCAGCTTAGGCGGGGGGTACAATGAGCAGTTCTTC.

The rearrangement links TRBV2 to TRBJ2-5; D perhaps matches TRBD2 (5 bases). The V end lost 2 bases, the J end lost 0 bases, and 13 bases lay between the germline ends. The CDR3 sequence is 16 residues long. Germline loops: CDR1 SNHLY, CDR2 FYNNEI. For the CDR3, the DNA is TGTGCCAGCAGTGAATCGAGGGCACCGTACCAAGAGACCCAGTACTTC. Its protein product is CASSESRAPYQETQYF.

V and J are TRBV9 and TRBJ1-2; unclear D gene. Germline CDR1 and CDR2: SGDLS and YYNGEE. Trimming took off 5 bases at V and 8 bases at J, with 10 bases between the two ends. The CDR3 contains 11 residues. This CDR3 is CASRGLLGYTF. Here the CDR3 DNA reads TGTGCCAGCAGAGGACTTCTCGGCTACACCTTC.

This chain links TRBV9 with TRBJ1-3; 7 positions agree with TRBD1. The V gene end was trimmed by 3 bases and the J gene end by 8 bases; junction bases not matched to a gene: 11. Germline CDR1 is SGDLS and CDR2 is YYNGEE. The CDR3 contains 15 residues. CDR3: CASSASGGTGHTIYF. The CDR3 coding sequence is TGTGCCAGCAGCGCATCAGGGGGTACGGGTCACACCATATATTTT. The variable domain in full, completed from reference TRBV9 and TRBJ1-3, reads DSGVTQTPKHLITATGQRVTLRCSPRSGDLSVYWYQQSLDQGLQFLIQYYNGEERAKGNILERFSAQQFPDLHSELNLSSLELGDSALYFCASSASGGTGHTIYFGEGSWLTVV.

The rearrangement links TRBV6-6 to TRBJ2-5, with a possible D match to TRBD1 (5 bases). Germline V gene data show CDR1 as MNHNY and CDR2 as SVGAGI (reference sequence). This CDR3 has 14 residues. V lost 5 bases and J 4 bases, leaving 14 bases between the germline ends. The CDR3 loop reads CASSRNQGRETQYF. CDR3 DNA sequence: TGTGCCAGCAGTCGTAACCAGGGTAGAGAGACCCAGTACTTC.

The gene calls are TRBV9 and TRBJ2-7; D is undetermined. Deletions cut 1 base from V and 2 bases from J, with 13 bases between. Germline CDR1 SGDLS, CDR2 YYNGEE. The CDR3 has 15 amino acids. CDR3 in DNA: TGTGCCAGCAGCGTAAACCCAAGCTCAACCTACGAGCAGTACTTC. Translating it yields CASSVNPSSTYEQYF.

This chain uses TRBV6-1 with TRBJ2-7; 9 bases are a match to TRBD1. Germline values: CDR1 MNHNS, CDR2 SASEGT. The CDR3 contains 13 residues. CDR3 protein: CASGRDRVYEQYF. CDR3 sequence (DNA): TGTGCTTCCGGCCGGGACAGGGTCTACGAGCAGTACTTC.

V is TRBV6-6 and J is TRBJ2-3; 7 positions agree with TRBD1. Germline V gene sequence: CDR1 MNHNY, CDR2 SVGAGI (reference sequence). CDR3 size: 16 residues. Trimming removed 2 bases from V and 3 bases from J; junction bases left unmatched: 8. This CDR3 reads CASSYRGGRTTDTQYF. The CDR3 DNA sequence: TGTGCCAGCAGTTACAGAGGGGGCAGGACAACAGATACGCAGTATTTT.

The rearrangement links TRBV27 to TRBJ1-2; TRBD1 matches at 8 bases. The germline V gene has CDR1 MNHEY and CDR2 SMNVEV (reference sequence). V lost 3 bases to trimming and J lost 6 bases; unmatched junction nucleotides: 0. The CDR3 has 12 amino acids. The CDR3 sequence: CASSLTGDGYTF. CDR3 nucleotide sequence: TGTGCCAGCAGTTTGACAGGGGATGGCTACACCTTC.

The chain links TRBV2 to TRBJ1-4; 7 nucleotides agree with TRBD1. V trimming: 7 bases; J trimming: 8 bases; junction bases outside the gene matches: 7. There are 13 residues in the CDR3. Germline CDR1 is SNHLY and CDR2 is FYNNEI. DNA of the CDR3: TGTGCCAGCAACCGGGACAGCAACGAAAAACTGTTTTTT. It translates to CASNRDSNEKLFF.

The J gene is TRBJ1-2, the V gene TRBV5-6, with a weak D call TRBD1 (6 bases). This CDR3 has 14 residues. Germline CDR1 reads SGHDT; CDR2 reads YYEEEE. V dropped 2 bases and J dropped 4 bases, with 12 bases sitting between them. The CDR3 is CASSLNRVGYGYTF. The CDR3 bases are TGTGCCAGCAGCTTAAACAGGGTGGGCTATGGCTACACCTTC.